One sample yielded the 20 T cell receptor beta chains listed below, sequenced in a study. TCRdb re-called the 5' RACE reads with MiXCR, one entry per CDR3 protein. The profile shows 35,000 to 50,000 distinct CDR3 sequences, roughly a fifth of them singletons. Cells sorted as Tregs were CD4+, CD25+ and CD127-/low. Source material: Tregs sorted from blood. Source of these receptors: a female donor with breast cancer.

A few counts support this clonotype. The chain links TRBV9 to TRBJ2-2; possibly TRBD1 for D (6 bases). The germline CDR1 and CDR2 sequences are SGDLS and YYNGEE. V was trimmed by 5 bases and J by 1 base, leaving 15 bases between them. This CDR3 region has 16 residues. CDR3 nucleotide sequence: TGTGCCAGCAGTCGCCTCCGGGACAAGAACACCGGGGAGCTGTTTTTT. As protein: CASSRLRDKNTGELFF.

The chain carries TRBV9 and TRBJ1-1; no reliable D call. V was clipped by 1 base and J by 1 base, with 5 bases between them. CDR3 length equals 13 residues. Germline V gene data show CDR1 as SGDLS and CDR2 as YYNGEE. CDR3 nucleotide sequence: TGTGCCAGCAGCGTAAACAGGAACACTGAAGCTTTCTTT. Its protein product is CASSVNRNTEAFF.

In its sample, this clonotype was seen a few times. One end of the junction varies from germline; a read error may be responsible. The rearrangement uses TRBV12-3 or TRBV12-4 and TRBJ1-1; TRBD1 might be the D (5 bases). This CDR3 comprises 14 residues. The CDR3 sequence is CASSPGGLNTKAFF. CDR3 bases: TGTGCCAGCAGCCCGGGGGGATTGAACACTAAAGCTTTCTTT.

This clonotype was seen ten or more times. The J gene is TRBJ1-5, the V gene TRBV5-4; D remains ambiguous. Trimming left V 1 base short and J 1 base short, with 6 bases between. Germline assignment: CDR1 SGHNT and CDR2 YYREEE (reference sequence). This CDR3 region has 14 residues. The CDR3 is CASSLWLSNQPQHF. Written as DNA, the CDR3 is TGTGCCAGCAGCTTGTGGTTGAGCAATCAGCCCCAGCATTTT. The full variable domain, rest sourced from reference TRBV5-4 and TRBJ1-5, is ETGVTQSPTHLIKTRGQQVTLRCSSQSGHNTVSWYQQALGQGPQFIFQYYREEENGRGNFPPRFSGLQFPNYSSELNVNALELDDSALYLCASSLWLSNQPQHFGDGTRLSIL.

This clonotype was counted many times. The chain combines TRBV5-1 with TRBJ1-1; 7 nucleotides align to TRBD1. V lost 4 bases and J lost 0; bases outside the gene matches: 9. The CDR3 spans 16 residues. Germline V gene data show CDR1 as SGHRS and CDR2 as YFSETQ. The CDR3 reads CASSPHEQGMNTEAFF. CDR3 DNA: TGCGCCAGCAGCCCACATGAACAGGGGATGAACACTGAAGCTTTCTTT.

This clonotype was observed at least ten times. The V and J genes are TRBV20-1 and TRBJ2-1, with D perhaps TRBD2 (6 bases). Trimming pared 6 bases from V and 0 bases from J, leaving 15 bases between. CDR1 and CDR2 from the germline V gene are DFQATT and SNEGSKA (reference sequence). The CDR3 runs to 15 residues. Here the CDR3 reads CSALSGLSSYNEQFF. The CDR3 nucleotides read TGCAGTGCCCTGAGCGGACTAAGCTCCTACAATGAGCAGTTCTTC.

This clonotype was counted only a few times. This sequence joins TRBV5-1 and TRBJ1-2; D unclear. The CDR3 extends over 13 amino acids. The germline CDR1 and CDR2 sequences are SGHRS and YFSETQ. Trimming removed 4 bases from V and 0 bases from J, with 7 bases in between. This chain's CDR3 is CASSDTANYGYTF. The CDR3, as DNA: TGCGCCAGCAGCGACACCGCTAACTATGGCTACACCTTC. The full variable domain, completed using reference TRBV5-1 and TRBJ1-2, is KAGVTQTPRYLIKTRGQQVTLSCSPISGHRSVSWYQQTPGQGLQFLFEYFSETQRNKGNFPGRFSGRQFSNSRSEMNVSTLELGDSALYLCASSDTANYGYTFGSGTRLTVV.

Worth noting for this clonotype: This clone may be a read error of a much larger clone one base away. Given the absence of the conserved phenylalanine or tryptophan at the CDR3 end, a read error is likely. CDR3 amino acids: CASFDRGLYSNQPQHS. DNA for the CDR3: TGTGCCAGCTTTGACAGGGGTCTCTATAGCAATCAGCCCCAGCATTCT. This rearrangement joins TRBV28 to TRBJ1-5; 8 nucleotides line up with TRBD1. CDR1 is MDHEN and CDR2 is SYDVKM in the germline V gene. The CDR3 contains 16 residues. V gave up 8 bases and J gave up 0 bases; unmatched junction bases: 9.

Of note for this clonotype: Sequence at one end of the junction differs from germline and may be a read error. The chain carries TRBV6-2 or TRBV6-3 and TRBJ2-5; 7 bases are a match to TRBD2. Germline-derived CDR1 and CDR2 are MNHEY and SVGEGT. This CDR3 region has 13 residues. The CDR3 loop is CASSYREEETQNF. The CDR3, as DNA: TGTGCCAGCAGTTACCGGGAGGAAGAGACCCAGAACTTC.

This clonotype was picked up many times. V gene TRBV20-1 combines with J gene TRBJ2-1; 10 bases fit TRBD2. This CDR3 is 15 amino acids long. Losses at the gene ends were 3 bases for V and 5 bases for J; bases not matched to a gene: 7. CDR1 is DFQATT and CDR2 is SNEGSKA in the germline V gene (reference sequence). This CDR3 is CSASGLAEGHNEQFF. CDR3 DNA: TGCAGTGCTAGTGGACTAGCGGAGGGCCACAATGAGCAGTTCTTC.

The gene calls are TRBV6-9 and TRBJ2-1; perhaps D is TRBD1 or TRBD2 (6 bases each). Germline V CDR1 and CDR2: MNHGY, SVAAGI. This CDR3 contains 15 residues. V lost 2 bases and J 9 bases, leaving 17 bases between the germline ends. The CDR3 sequence: CASSYRGEDPREQFF. The CDR3 DNA sequence: TGTGCCAGCAGTTATAGGGGGGAGGATCCCCGTGAGCAGTTCTTC.

This chain links TRBV20-1 with TRBJ2-7; TRBD1 agrees at 9 bases. Germline V gene sequence: CDR1 DFQATT, CDR2 SNEGSKA (reference sequence). The CDR3 is 15 amino acids. V gave up 4 bases and J gave up 6 bases; unmatched junction bases: 13. The CDR3 protein is CSAKDVRDREAEQYF. As DNA, the CDR3 is TGCAGTGCTAAAGACGTCCGGGACAGGGAGGCCGAGCAGTACTTC.

With regard to this clonotype: A much larger clone differs from this one at a single base, so this may be a read error. This chain links TRBV5-1 with TRBJ1-1; D is perhaps TRBD1 (5 bases). V lost 4 bases to trimming and J lost 6 bases, with 13 bases between them. Germline loops: CDR1 SGHRS, CDR2 YFSETQ. The CDR3 covers 13 residues. The DNA of the CDR3 is TGCGCCAGCAGCGGGACCGTGTTAGCTGAAGCTTTCTTT. Translated, it gives CASSGTVLAEAFF.

This clonotype was observed a handful of times. V gene TRBV4-1 combines with J gene TRBJ2-7; D is tentatively TRBD1 or TRBD2 (5 bases each). Deletions cut 0 bases from V and 3 bases from J, with 12 bases between. CDR1 is MGHRA and CDR2 is YSYEKL in the germline V gene. The CDR3 totals 15 residues. CDR3 in DNA: TGCGCCAGCAGCCAAGAAGAGGGGCCCCTCTACGAGCAGTACTTC. Protein product: CASSQEEGPLYEQYF.

This clonotype was observed many times. The chain combines TRBV28 with TRBJ1-6; D call uncertain. V was pared by 6 bases and J by 0 bases, with 3 bases between. The CDR3 runs 13 residues. From germline, CDR1 is MDHEN and CDR2 SYDVKM. The CDR3 loop reads CASRGSYNSPLHF. The CDR3 region has the DNA TGTGCCAGCAGGGGCTCCTATAATTCACCCCTCCACTTT. Based on the CDR3 plus reference TRBV28 and TRBJ1-6, the full variable domain is DVKVTQSSRYLVKRTGEKVFLECVQDMDHENMFWYRQDPGLGLRLIYFSYDVKMKEKGDIPEGYSVSREKKERFSLILESASTNQTSMYLCASRGSYNSPLHFGNGTRLTVT.

This sequence joins TRBV27 and TRBJ2-2; D ambiguous. The CDR3 has 17 residues. The V gene lost 5 bases and the J gene lost 4 bases, with 20 bases spanning the gap. From germline, CDR1 is MNHEY and CDR2 SMNVEV (reference sequence). The CDR3 protein is CASSRASFIISTGELFF. CDR3 in DNA: TGTGCCAGCAGTCGGGCCAGTTTCATAATAAGCACCGGGGAGCTGTTTTTT.

The rearrangement uses TRBV4-1 and TRBJ2-7; 9 positions agree with TRBD2. Germline trimming cut 3 bases from V and 1 base from J; bases unmatched to any gene: 4. The CDR3 length is 15 residues. Germline CDR1 and CDR2: MGHRA and YSYEKL. CDR3 protein: CASSQTAGGSYEQYF. CDR3 nucleotide sequence: TGCGCCAGCAGCCAGACAGCGGGAGGATCCTACGAGCAGTACTTC.

In its sample, this clonotype was seen a few times. The junction departs from the called germline gene at one end, perhaps through a read error. The rearrangement links TRBV27 to TRBJ2-1; D possibly corresponds to TRBD2 (6 bases). This CDR3 spans 14 amino acids. Germline CDR1 and CDR2: MNHEY and SMNVEV (reference sequence). In nucleotides, the CDR3 is TGTGCCAGCAGTATATCCGGGAGATACAATGAGCAGTTCTTC. The encoded protein is CASSISGRYNEQFF.

The V call is TRBV27, the J call TRBJ1-2; tentative D call: TRBD1 (6 bases). Germline V CDR1 and CDR2: MNHEY, SMNVEV (reference sequence). Trimming shortened V by 4 bases and J by 2 bases, and 8 bases separated the two germline ends. The CDR3 runs 13 residues. The DNA of the CDR3 is TGTGCCAGCAGTTCCGGACAGAACTATGGCTACACCTTC. Its protein is CASSSGQNYGYTF.

This clonotype has just a few counts. The chain is built from TRBV12-3 or TRBV12-4 and TRBJ2-3; TRBD2 aligns across 14 bases. The CDR3 has 20 residues. V trimming: 4 bases; J trimming: 2 bases; junction bases outside the gene matches: 14. The CDR3 DNA sequence: TGTGCCAGCAGTTACCCCGGGACTAGCGGGGGTGAGACACCCACAGATACGCAGTATTTT. Translation: CASSYPGTSGGETPTDTQYF.